Below, 7 T cell receptor beta chains from the same sample are listed, as sequenced in a study of T cells in localized non-small cell lung cancer. The method was immunoSEQ multiplex PCR; TCRdb's version includes in-frame clones alone and lacks a portion of them. Of 35,000 to 40,000 clones listed, over 70% are singletons. Sequencing used peripheral blood, obtained before any cancer treatment. Receptors originate from a woman aged 40-69 years with stage I lung adenocarcinoma.

The V gene is TRBV7-9, the J gene TRBJ1-3; D might be TRBD1 (6 bases). From germline, CDR1 is SEHNR and CDR2 FQNEAQ (reference sequence). The CDR3 has 14 amino acids. V lost 5 bases and J 5 bases, leaving 13 bases between the germline ends. CDR3 DNA sequence: TGTGCCAGCAGCCGTACAGGGCGGAGAAACACCATATATTTT. The encoded protein is CASSRTGRRNTIYF.

This clone was seen a few times. The chain has TRBV19 and TRBJ2-7; 8 nucleotides match TRBD2. Germline trimming cut 6 bases from V and 6 bases from J; bases unmatched to any gene: 13. Germline values: CDR1 LNHDA, CDR2 SQIVND (reference sequence). There are 15 residues in the CDR3. CDR3 bases: TGTGCCAGTAGCCGGGAGGGACTGCCCGTCTCCGAGCAGTACTTC. Translated, it gives CASSREGLPVSEQYF.

V usage is TRBV7-2 and J usage is TRBJ2-7; 14 nucleotides line up with TRBD2. In germline, CDR1 is SGHTA, CDR2 FQGNSA. The CDR3 runs 15 residues. J gave up 7 bases and V 4 bases, and 6 bases lay outside the gene matches. Here the CDR3 reads CASSSGLAGVKEQYF. The CDR3 DNA sequence: TGTGCCAGCAGCTCGGGACTAGCGGGAGTCAAAGAGCAGTACTTC.

The gene calls are TRBV19 and TRBJ1-3; no clear D. V was trimmed by 2 bases and J by 0 bases, leaving 8 bases between them. The germline CDR1 and CDR2 sequences are LNHDA and SQIVND (reference sequence). The CDR3 is 15 amino acids. CDR3 sequence reads: CASSISGSSGNTIYF. The DNA of the CDR3 is TGTGCCAGTAGTATATCCGGATCCTCTGGAAACACCATATATTTT.

The rearrangement joins TRBV19 to TRBJ1-2; maybe TRBD1 (5 bases). The CDR3 runs to 15 residues. Trimming took 5 bases from V and 3 from J, leaving 16 bases between them. Germline CDR1 LNHDA, CDR2 SQIVND (reference sequence). The CDR3, as DNA: TGTGCCAGTAGTCCCCGGGGGGGAGGACACTATGGCTACACCTTC. It specifies CASSPRGGGHYGYTF.

This chain uses TRBV10-3 with TRBJ2-7, with D perhaps given as TRBD1 or TRBD2 (5 bases each). Per germline, CDR1 ENHRY and CDR2 SYGVKD. The CDR3 covers 13 residues. The CDR3 DNA reads TGTGCGATCGGGGACCAGGTTTTGGGCGAGCAGTACTTC. Protein sequence: CAIGDQVLGEQYF.

This chain links TRBV5-8 with TRBJ2-5, with no clear D. Germline CDR1 and CDR2: SGHTS and YDEGEE. The CDR3 runs to 14 residues. V was pared by 0 bases and J by 0 bases, with 6 bases between. For the CDR3, the DNA is TGTGCCAGCAGCTTGGGTGGGAACCAAGAGACCCAGTACTTC. Its translation is CASSLGGNQETQYF.